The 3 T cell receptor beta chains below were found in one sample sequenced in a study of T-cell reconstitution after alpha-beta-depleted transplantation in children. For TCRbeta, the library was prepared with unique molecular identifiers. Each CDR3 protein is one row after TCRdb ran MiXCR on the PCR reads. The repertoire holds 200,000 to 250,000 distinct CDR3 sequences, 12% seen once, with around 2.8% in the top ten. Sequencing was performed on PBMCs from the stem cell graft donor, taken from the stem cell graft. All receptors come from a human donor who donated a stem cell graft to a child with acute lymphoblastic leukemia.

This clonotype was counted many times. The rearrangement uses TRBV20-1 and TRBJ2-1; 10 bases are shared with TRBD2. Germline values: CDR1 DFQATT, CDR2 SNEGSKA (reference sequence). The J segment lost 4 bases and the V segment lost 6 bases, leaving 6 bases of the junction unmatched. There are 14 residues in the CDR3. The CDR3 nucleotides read TGCAGTGCCTATGGACTAGCGGCTTACAATGAGCAGTTCTTC. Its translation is CSAYGLAAYNEQFF.

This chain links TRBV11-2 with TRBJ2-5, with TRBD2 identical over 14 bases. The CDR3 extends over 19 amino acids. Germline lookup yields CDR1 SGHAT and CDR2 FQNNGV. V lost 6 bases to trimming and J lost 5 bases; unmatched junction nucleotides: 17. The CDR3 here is CASRHLSPGLAGEGETQYF. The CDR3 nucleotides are TGTGCCAGCAGACATCTGTCCCCGGGACTAGCGGGAGAGGGGGAGACCCAGTACTTC.

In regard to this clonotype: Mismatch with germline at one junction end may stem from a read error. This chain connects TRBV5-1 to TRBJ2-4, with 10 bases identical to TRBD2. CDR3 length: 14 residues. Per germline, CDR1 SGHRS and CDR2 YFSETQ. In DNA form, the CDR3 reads TGCGCCAGCAGCTTCAGCGGGGGGGAAAACAGTCAGTACTTC. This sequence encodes CASSFSGGENSQYF.